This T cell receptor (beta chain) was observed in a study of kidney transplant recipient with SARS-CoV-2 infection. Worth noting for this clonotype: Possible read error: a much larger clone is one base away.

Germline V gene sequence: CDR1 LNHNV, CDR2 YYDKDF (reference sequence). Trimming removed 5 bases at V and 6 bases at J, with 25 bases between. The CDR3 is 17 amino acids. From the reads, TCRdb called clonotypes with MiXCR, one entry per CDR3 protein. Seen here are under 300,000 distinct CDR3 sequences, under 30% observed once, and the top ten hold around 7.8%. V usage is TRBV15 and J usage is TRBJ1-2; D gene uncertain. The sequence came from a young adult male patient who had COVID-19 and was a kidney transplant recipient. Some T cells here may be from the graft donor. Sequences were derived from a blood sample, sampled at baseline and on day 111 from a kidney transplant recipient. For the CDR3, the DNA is TGTGCCACCAGCGAGGACGCAAGGTGTGGAAAGACCCATGGCTACACCTTC. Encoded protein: CATSEDARCGKTHGYTF.